This passage covers 15 T cell receptor beta chains from one sample sequenced in a study of T cell repertoires in cytomegalovirus infection. Antigen specificity for these receptors is unknown. From the reads, TCRdb called clonotypes with MiXCR, one entry per CDR3 protein. The sample includes fewer than 1,000,000 distinct CDR3 sequences, around a third of them seen just once. Sequenced material: cultured CD8+ T cells from PBMCs, taken from culture after CMV antigen stimulation. These receptors originate from a human donor in good health (CMV status not recorded). Some clones in this sample may be carry-over from other donors' samples.

V usage is TRBV6-6 and J usage is TRBJ2-3, with TRBD2 matching over 8 bases. Germline CDR1 MNHNY, CDR2 SVGAGI (reference sequence). Unmatched junction bases numbered 8, after V lost 4 bases and J lost 5 bases. The CDR3 totals 15 residues. CDR3 bases: TGTGCCAGCAGTTGGAGTAGCGGGGTGCAAGATACGCAGTATTTT. The encoded protein is CASSWSSGVQDTQYF.

The rearrangement links TRBV19 to TRBJ1-5; D gene unclear. The CDR3 has 14 amino acids. The V end lost 6 bases, the J end lost 7 bases, and 16 bases lay between the germline ends. The germline V gene has CDR1 LNHDA and CDR2 SQIVND (reference sequence). This CDR3 reads CASRTEGAGQPQHF. CDR3 DNA: TGTGCCAGTAGGACCGAGGGTGCAGGACAGCCCCAGCATTTT.

The chain recombines TRBV7-9 with TRBJ2-1, with 10 bases matching TRBD1. This CDR3 has 16 amino acids. With 2 bases clipped from V and 8 bases from J, the junction kept 9 bases outside the gene matches. CDR1 SEHNR and CDR2 FQNEAQ come from the germline V gene (reference sequence). The CDR3 sequence: CASSLPGGQGRYEQFF. The CDR3 nucleotides are TGTGCCAGCAGCTTACCGGGGGGACAGGGGAGGTATGAGCAGTTCTTC.

The rearrangement uses TRBV4-1 and TRBJ2-3; D is unresolved. This CDR3 contains 18 residues. Germline CDR1 is MGHRA and CDR2 is YSYEKL. Trimming cost V 0 bases and J 1 base, with 17 bases left between them. The CDR3 protein is CASSQDFPGGVGTDTQYF. For the CDR3, the DNA is TGCGCCAGCAGCCAAGATTTCCCCGGCGGTGTCGGCACAGATACGCAGTATTTT.

This clonotype was counted between two and nine times. The V and J genes are TRBV4-2 and TRBJ2-3, with 10 bases lining up with TRBD2. The V segment lost 3 bases and the J segment 6 bases; nucleotides outside the gene matches: 9. This CDR3 comprises 16 residues. Germline CDR1 and CDR2: LGHNA and YNFKEQ. The DNA of the CDR3 is TGTGCCAGCAGCCACCCCGCTAGCGGGGGTCAGGATACGCAGTATTTT. This encodes CASSHPASGGQDTQYF.

This chain joins TRBV19 and TRBJ1-5; TRBD1 matches 12 bases. CDR1 is LNHDA, CDR2 SQIVND, per germline (reference sequence). The CDR3 totals 16 residues. Germline trimming cut 5 bases from V and 7 bases from J; bases unmatched to any gene: 9. The DNA for the CDR3 is TGTGCCAGTAGTCCCACGGGGACAGGGGGCGGGCAGCCCCAGCATTTT. This encodes CASSPTGTGGGQPQHF.

The rearrangement uses TRBV11-2 and TRBJ2-1, with 9 positions matching TRBD1. CDR1 is SGHAT and CDR2 is FQNNGV in the germline V gene. The CDR3 loop spans 14 amino acids. The junction had 6 bases not matched to a gene; V was cut back by 4 bases and J by 8 bases. DNA of the CDR3: TGTGCCAGCAGCTCGGACAGGGGTTCGTATGAGCAGTTCTTC. This sequence encodes CASSSDRGSYEQFF.

The gene calls are TRBV25-1 and TRBJ1-6; 8 nucleotides match TRBD1. V trimming: 8 bases; J trimming: 10 bases; junction bases outside the gene matches: 10. CDR1 and CDR2 from the germline V gene are MGHDK and SYGVNS. The CDR3 loop spans 14 amino acids. In DNA, the CDR3 is TGTGCCAGCGGTTGGACAGGGCCAAGCTCACCCCTCCACTTT. It is translated as CASGWTGPSSPLHF.

The chain recombines TRBV4-2 with TRBJ2-7; perhaps TRBD1 as D (5 bases). Germline CDR1 LGHNA, CDR2 YNFKEQ. With 3 bases removed from V and 4 bases from J, the gap between germline ends came to 13 bases. The CDR3 runs 14 residues. The CDR3 protein is CASSHYGHEYEQYF. The CDR3 DNA follows: TGTGCCAGCAGCCATTACGGACACGAGTACGAGCAGTACTTC.

In nucleotides, the CDR3 is TGTGCCAGCAGTTACTCCGACACCTACGAGCAGTACGTC. Translated: CASSYSDTYEQYV. J is TRBJ2-7 and V is TRBV6-6; the D is unclear. Germline loops: CDR1 MNHNY, CDR2 SVGAGI (reference sequence). The CDR3 extends over 13 amino acids. Deletions cut 0 bases from V and 2 bases from J, with 5 bases between.

This clonotype showed up many times. The rearrangement uses TRBV12-3 or TRBV12-4 and TRBJ1-5; D uncertain. The V and J ends lost 6 bases and 3 bases respectively, with 18 bases between them. This CDR3 contains 16 residues. The CDR3: CASSPAAGLYNQPQHF. As DNA, the CDR3 is TGTGCCAGCAGCCCTGCGGCTGGGTTGTACAATCAGCCCCAGCATTTT.

This clonotype was observed a few times. V usage is TRBV7-9 and J usage is TRBJ1-5; perhaps TRBD1 as D (5 bases). The V end was cut by 3 bases, the J end by 6 bases, with 12 bases between. CDR1 SEHNR and CDR2 FQNEAQ come from the germline V gene (reference sequence). The CDR3 is 14 amino acids. The CDR3 region is CASSLGTLFQPQHF. CDR3 DNA: TGTGCCAGCAGCTTGGGGACCCTCTTTCAGCCCCAGCATTTT.

V usage is TRBV28 and J usage is TRBJ2-5; 7 bases map to TRBD2. Germline CDR1 MDHEN, CDR2 SYDVKM. The V segment lost 6 bases and the J segment 0 bases; nucleotides outside the gene matches: 7. This CDR3 region has 15 residues. The CDR3 DNA reads TGTGCCAGCAGCCAGCGGGGTCCGTACCAAGAGACCCAGTACTTC. It specifies CASSQRGPYQETQYF.

This clonotype was picked up many times. The V gene is TRBV5-1, the J gene TRBJ2-7; D tentatively fits TRBD1 or TRBD2 (5 bases each). The CDR3 totals 14 residues. The V end was cut by 0 bases, the J end by 5 bases, with 12 bases between. From germline, CDR1 is SGHRS and CDR2 YFSETQ. CDR3 sequence: CASSLGQGADEQYV. CDR3 in DNA: TGCGCCAGCAGCTTGGGCCAGGGAGCGGACGAGCAGTACGTC.

The sample holds a few counts of this clonotype. The rearrangement joins TRBV12-3 or TRBV12-4 to TRBJ2-7, with D perhaps matching TRBD1 (6 bases). CDR3 length: 13 residues. The V end was cut by 4 bases, the J end by 2 bases, with 9 bases between. The CDR3 region is CASSSDRTYEQYV. CDR3 coding DNA: TGTGCCAGCAGTTCTGACAGGACCTACGAGCAGTACGTC.